This TCR beta chain was identified during a study of T cell repertoires in cytomegalovirus infection. Across the whole study: Public signatures in TCR beta pointed to CMV infection and matching HLA type.

Study-level points and caveats: Dominant in the ex vivo response were TCR beta clonotypes restricted by HLA-C and specific for CMV. Public TCR beta family frequency separated CMV-and-HLA carriers, including in an independent cohort.

This clonotype was seen many times. Its specificity is unknown. Via MiXCR, TCRdb re-called the reads, giving one row per CDR3 protein. Seen here are over 40,000 distinct CDR3 sequences, roughly 18% observed once, and the top ten hold 40% to 65%. The sample was CD8+ T cells from cultured PBMCs, taken from culture after CMV antigen stimulation. This TCR derives from a human donor in good health (CMV status not recorded). Some clones in this sample may be carry-over from other donors' samples.

The chain's CDR3 is CASSLGLTGVNTEAFF. CDR3 coding DNA: TGTGCCAGCAGCTTAGGGTTAACAGGAGTGAACACTGAAGCTTTCTTT. The chain combines TRBV11-2 with TRBJ1-1, with D maybe TRBD1 (5 bases). Trimming pared 1 base from V and 0 bases from J, leaving 12 bases between. CDR1 SGHAT and CDR2 FQNNGV come from the germline V gene. The length of the CDR3 is 16 residues.